This T cell receptor beta chain was captured by sequencing in a study of CD8+CD57+ T cells in acquired aplastic anemia. This clonotype was recorded a few times. The ends were cut back, 6 bases at V and 4 bases at J, with 15 bases in the middle. Germline lookup yields CDR1 SQVTM and CDR2 ANQGSEA. This CDR3 is 13 amino acids long. TCR beta VDJ and CDR3 profiling used genomic DNA as template. TCRdb processed the reads anew with MiXCR; each CDR3 protein has one entry. This sample has around 200,000 distinct CDR3 sequences; 60% to 65% occur once, and the top ten carry 29%. Sequenced material: sorted CD4+, CD8+, or CD8+CD57+ T cells (not recorded which) from PBMCs. This receptor was obtained from a human donor in good health. V usage is TRBV29-1 and J usage is TRBJ1-1; D unresolved. The CDR3 region has the DNA TGCAGCGTCCCAGGTTCCATGAGCACTGAAGCTTTCTTT. It specifies CSVPGSMSTEAFF.